This T cell receptor (beta chain) came from a study of shared clonotypes between healthy human individuals. Study-wide results and caveats: Blood was the only sampled material, and tissue repertoires likely differ.

As regards this clone: Antigen specificity is unknown.

Trimming took 3 bases from V and 7 from J, leaving 9 bases between them. Per germline, CDR1 LNHNV and CDR2 YYDKDF (reference sequence). CDR3 length: 13 amino acids. Naive CD8 cells lacked CD45RO and underwent positive selection for CCR7, leaving out terminally differentiated effector memory CD45RA+ cells. Caucasian adults living in Nashville, Tennessee, provided all samples. Assay execution proceeded at the deep level. The method was immunoSEQ multiplex PCR; TCRdb's version includes in-frame clones alone and lacks a portion of them. The table lists about 2 million clones, about 95% of them singletons.

The chain carries TRBV15 and TRBJ2-2; D is possibly TRBD1 (6 bases). The source of this sequence is a man between 18 and 35 years old in good health. Sample: naive CD8+ T cells sorted from blood. The CDR3 spells CATSRGHYGELFF. The CDR3 DNA is TGTGCCACCAGCAGGGGACATTACGGGGAGCTGTTTTTT.